Listed here are 4 T cell receptor beta chains from one sample, sequenced in a study of molecular identifiers for immune sequencing clone quantification. Each CDR3 protein is one row after TCRdb ran MiXCR on the PCR reads. The data show about 320,000 distinct CDR3 sequences, about 21% seen once. What was sequenced was naive CD8+ T cells from blood, with Jurkat cell RNA spiked in. This sample's subset: FACS-sorted CD8+CD4-CCR7+CD45RA+ naive T cells. The receptors were gathered from a human donor in good health. Some libraries in this study had Jurkat cell RNA spiked in.

Points on this clonotype: Given a much more abundant clone one base away, this may be a read error. This chain joins TRBV12-3 or TRBV12-4 and TRBJ2-3; 8 bases are a match to TRBD2. The CDR3 is 16 amino acids. The CDR3 DNA sequence: TGTGCCAGCAGTTCCAAGGTTAGCGGGGTAGCAGATACGCAGTGTTTT. It encodes CASSSKVSGVADTQCF.

This clonotype was seen many times. The rearrangement joins TRBV6-5 to TRBJ2-7, with 10 bases fitting TRBD1. The V segment lost 4 bases and the J segment 7 bases; nucleotides outside the gene matches: 7. There are 14 residues in the CDR3. The germline CDR1 and CDR2 sequences are MNHEY and SVGAGI. DNA of the CDR3: TGTGCCAGCAGTTTTGGACAGGGGGTACGAGAGCAGTACTTC. It yields the protein CASSFGQGVREQYF.

This clonotype was counted ten times or more. The chain couples TRBV7-3 to TRBJ1-1; D may be TRBD1 (5 bases). CDR1 is SGHTA and CDR2 is FQGTGA in the germline V gene. V was clipped by 1 base and J by 5 bases, with 8 bases between them. The CDR3 contains 13 residues. The CDR3 DNA reads TGTGCCAGCAGCTTAAAGGGGTGGACTGAAGCTTTCTTT. Translating gives CASSLKGWTEAFF.

This clonotype has ten or more counts. This chain links TRBV4-3 with TRBJ2-7; TRBD2 matches at 8 bases. Germline assignment: CDR1 LGHNA and CDR2 YSLEER. The CDR3 covers 17 residues. V lost 0 bases and J lost 0; bases outside the gene matches: 7. CDR3 sequence reads: CASSQDPGGTSSYEQYF. CDR3 nucleotide sequence: TGCGCCAGCAGCCAAGACCCGGGGGGGACCAGCTCCTACGAGCAGTACTTC.